Listed below are T cell receptor beta chains from one sample, sequenced in a study of cytomegalovirus exposure and HLA in healthy donors. Clones were sequenced by immunoSEQ multiplex PCR, and TCRdb holds only the in-frame ones, with some missing. The profile shows around 150,000 clones, over 60% of them singletons. Sequenced material: PBMCs. The receptor set was obtained from a woman aged 55-69 years in good health and CMV-seronegative. Each CDR3 is given with its conserved first and last residue. D genes are given only for firm matches.

D	V	J	CDR3
TRBD1	TRBV5-8	TRBJ1-1	CASTPLQGLNTEAFF
-	TRBV6-1	TRBJ1-6	CASSATLYNSPLHF
-	TRBV19	TRBJ2-7	CASSIGGGSSYEQYF
TRBD1	TRBV6-1	TRBJ1-3	CASSEGGRTGRGNTIYF
TRBD2	TRBV6-4	TRBJ2-7	CASSLAGGGSYEQYF
TRBD2	TRBV5-4	TRBJ2-3	CASSYGLAGLADTQYF
TRBD2	TRBV4-1	TRBJ2-7	CASSPLPTSGSFYEQYF
-	TRBV28	TRBJ1-1	CASRTGTSEAFF
TRBD2	TRBV28	TRBJ2-7	CASSTGLALEQYF
TRBD1	TRBV29-1	TRBJ2-7	CSVEGGTGVEQYF
TRBD1	TRBV19	TRBJ1-5	CASTPPDRGGNQPQHF
TRBD2	TRBV7-2	TRBJ2-1	CASSSTSGSGNEQFF
-	TRBV18	TRBJ2-5	CASSPLSRGETQYF
-	TRBV7-2	TRBJ2-7	CASSSRGGGYYEQYF
-	TRBV7-9	TRBJ2-5	CASSLGAETQYF
-	TRBV9	TRBJ2-2	CASSEDWYGELFF
-	TRBV27	TRBJ2-4	CASRTTGTSKNIQYF
TRBD1	TRBV28	TRBJ1-2	CASSRQGGGYTF